These 26 T cell receptor beta chains originate from one sample sequenced in a study of blood T cell repertoires in COVID-19. Assay used: immunoSEQ multiplex PCR; TCRdb lists only in-frame clones, some missing. The data contain 110,000 to 150,000 clones, roughly 82% of them seen just once; the ten biggest clones take up 10% to 13%. The sample consisted of peripheral blood. These receptors all stem from a man between 60 and 75 years old with active or convalescent COVID-19.

This sequence joins TRBV11-2 and TRBJ2-3; D is uncertain. Trimming removed 5 bases at V and 5 bases at J, with 2 bases between. This CDR3 region has 10 residues. Germline CDR1 is SGHAT and CDR2 is FQNNGV. This CDR3 reads CASSQDTQYF. CDR3 bases: TGTGCCAGCAGCCAAGATACGCAGTATTTT.

This chain uses TRBV19 with TRBJ2-1, with TRBD2 as a possible D gene (6 bases). Germline loops: CDR1 LNHDA, CDR2 SQIVND (reference sequence). The CDR3 is 15 amino acids. V lost 1 base to trimming and J lost 6 bases, with 13 bases between them. The CDR3, as DNA: TGTGCCAGTAGTATAGGGGGGGAGCGGCGCAATGAGCAGTTCTTC. Encoded protein: CASSIGGERRNEQFF.

The genes are TRBV30 and TRBJ1-1, with a weak D call TRBD1 (5 bases). Germline V lookup: CDR1 GTSNPN, CDR2 SVGIG (reference sequence). Trimming shortened V by 0 bases and J by 8 bases, and 16 bases separated the two germline ends. The CDR3 totals 14 residues. The CDR3 nucleotides are TGTGCCTGGAGTGTATGGTCAGGGTTGGGGGAAGCTTTCTTT. It yields the protein CAWSVWSGLGEAFF.

This chain joins TRBV11-3 and TRBJ1-2; 9 positions match TRBD1. The germline gives CDR1 SGHNT, CDR2 YENEEA. V trimming: 5 bases; J trimming: 6 bases; junction bases outside the gene matches: 10. The CDR3 length is 15 residues. The CDR3 is CASSLGTGMSDGYTF. The CDR3 bases are TGTGCCAGCAGCCTTGGGACAGGGATGAGCGATGGCTACACCTTC.

The V gene is TRBV10-1, the J gene TRBJ2-4; 10 bases agree with TRBD2. Germline trimming cut 5 bases from V and 5 bases from J; bases unmatched to any gene: 3. The CDR3 is 14 amino acids. Germline V CDR1 and CDR2: WNHNN, SYGVQD (reference sequence). CDR3 amino acids: CASSPSGGQNIQYF. DNA of the CDR3: TGCGCCAGCAGTCCTAGCGGGGGCCAAAACATTCAGTACTTC.

This clone was recorded a few times. The V and J genes are TRBV6-5 and TRBJ1-4; no clear D. Trimming removed 0 bases from V and 10 bases from J, with 12 bases in between. Germline V gives CDR1 MNHEY, CDR2 SVGAGI. This CDR3 region has 14 residues. In DNA form, the CDR3 reads TGTGCCAGCAGTTACTCGATGGTCGGAGTAAAACTGTTTTTT. Amino acids: CASSYSMVGVKLFF.

CDR3 protein: CATSDSTGTAYNEQFF. CDR3 DNA: TGTGCCACCAGTGATTCTACCGGGACTGCCTACAATGAGCAGTTCTTC. The V and J genes are TRBV24-1 and TRBJ2-1; tentative D call: TRBD2 (6 bases). Trimming stripped 2 bases from V and 2 bases from J, with 12 bases between. The CDR3 contains 16 residues. Germline V CDR1 and CDR2: KGHDR, SFDVKD.

The count of this clone is one. CDR3: CASQPKPRDYNEQFF. Here the CDR3 DNA reads TGTGCCAGTCAGCCTAAACCACGGGATTACAATGAGCAGTTCTTC. The chain joins TRBV19 to TRBJ2-1; weak D call: TRBD2 (5 bases). Trimming shortened V by 8 bases and J by 4 bases, and 18 bases separated the two germline ends. Germline CDR1 and CDR2: LNHDA and SQIVND (reference sequence). The CDR3 is made up of 15 amino acids. The variable domain in full, completed from reference TRBV19 and TRBJ2-1, reads DGGITQSPKYLFRKEGQNVTLSCEQNLNHDAMYWYRQDPGQGLRLIYYSQIVNDFQKGDIAEGYSVSREKKESFPLTVTSAQKNPTAFYLCASQPKPRDYNEQFFGPGTRLTVL.

V gene TRBV9 combines with J gene TRBJ2-5; TRBD2 matches 7 bases. Germline assignment: CDR1 SGDLS and CDR2 YYNGEE. The CDR3 runs 15 residues. With V trimmed by 2 bases and J by 5 bases, 9 bases remained unmatched. CDR3 DNA: TGTGCCAGCAGCGTTGGCGGGAGTGTTATGGAGACCCAGTACTTC. Its translation is CASSVGGSVMETQYF.

This chain connects TRBV5-1 to TRBJ2-5, with D perhaps TRBD2 (5 bases). This CDR3 has 18 residues. Trimming cost V 0 bases and J 5 bases, with 23 bases left between them. Germline CDR1 and CDR2: SGHRS and YFSETQ. CDR3 nucleotide sequence: TGCGCCAGCAGCTTGGCCAGTCTAAGGACTTTACCCCCTGAGACCCAGTACTTC. It yields the protein CASSLASLRTLPPETQYF.

The chain has TRBV24-1 and TRBJ1-5, with D unresolved. Germline CDR1 and CDR2: KGHDR and SFDVKD. V lost 3 bases to trimming and J lost 4 bases, with 9 bases between them. This CDR3 has 14 residues. The CDR3 coding sequence is TGTGCCACCAGTGATCTGTCTCGTAATCAGCCCCAGCATTTT. Protein: CATSDLSRNQPQHF.

With respect to this clone: Different DNA sequences within this sample yield the same CDR3. The chain couples TRBV7-2 to TRBJ1-5; the D is unclear. V was pared by 2 bases and J by 0 bases, with 5 bases between. CDR1 and CDR2 from the germline V gene are SGHTA and FQGNSA. The CDR3 runs to 14 residues. The CDR3 spells CASSLRDSNQPQHF. CDR3 sequence (DNA): TGTGCCAGCAGCTTAAGAGATAGCAATCAGCCCCAGCATTTT.

This clone was counted a single time. The rearrangement uses TRBV7-2 and TRBJ2-7, with a possible D match to TRBD1 (5 bases). Trimming took off 6 bases at V and 6 bases at J, with 12 bases between the two ends. The germline V gene has CDR1 SGHTA and CDR2 FQGNSA. This CDR3 contains 12 residues. This CDR3 is CASSLRGSEQYV. As DNA, the CDR3 is TGTGCCAGCAGTTTAAGGGGCTCCGAGCAGTACGTC.

The chain links TRBV5-5 to TRBJ2-1, with 12 positions matching TRBD2. The junction had 3 bases not matched to a gene; V was cut back by 1 base and J by 10 bases. Per the germline V gene, CDR1 is SGHKS and CDR2 is YYEKEE (reference sequence). The CDR3 spans 14 residues. Here the CDR3 reads CASSLLAGGREQFF. CDR3 sequence (DNA): TGTGCCAGCAGCTTGCTAGCGGGGGGGCGCGAGCAGTTCTTC.

This chain joins TRBV12-3 or TRBV12-4 and TRBJ1-6, with D unresolved. The CDR3 runs to 13 residues. Trimming pared 5 bases from V and 2 bases from J, leaving 4 bases between. CDR3 in DNA: TGTGCCAGCAGTGCGACCTATAATTCACCCCTCCACTTT. It is translated as CASSATYNSPLHF.

V is TRBV18 and J is TRBJ1-2; no reliable D call. From germline, CDR1 is KGHSH and CDR2 LQKENI. The CDR3 extends over 13 amino acids. V lost 5 bases and J lost 1, with 8 bases in between. The CDR3 nucleotides are TGTGCCAGCTCAGAGGGCCTTAACTATGGCTACACCTTC. The encoded protein is CASSEGLNYGYTF.

The chain combines TRBV3-1 (or the pseudogene TRBV3-2) with TRBJ1-1, with 11 bases aligning to TRBD1. This CDR3 comprises 23 residues. Germline V lookup: CDR1 LGHDT, CDR2 YNNKEL (reference sequence). J gave up 3 bases and V 1 base, and 25 bases lay outside the gene matches. The CDR3 here is CASSQVRRSLAGQGGRSDTEAFF. The CDR3 nucleotides are TGTGCCAGCAGCCAAGTAAGGCGGTCCCTCGCGGGACAGGGGGGACGGAGTGACACTGAAGCTTTCTTT.

The table lists this clone with a few counts. Other nucleotide sequences in the sample specify the same CDR3. The rearrangement joins TRBV11-3 to TRBJ1-1; D call uncertain. V was trimmed by 2 bases and J by 4 bases, leaving 5 bases between them. Per germline, CDR1 SGHNT and CDR2 YENEEA. This CDR3 contains 12 residues. CDR3 DNA: TGTGCCAGCAGCTTACGGGGCACTGAAGCTTTCTTT. Its protein product is CASSLRGTEAFF.

The CDR3 region has the DNA TGCGCCAGCAGCCAAGAAGCTCAGAGAGGGCTTGTGGGCCAGCCCCAGCATTTT. It codes for CASSQEAQRGLVGQPQHF. J is TRBJ1-5 and V is TRBV4-1, with D uncertain. Germline V gene data show CDR1 as MGHRA and CDR2 as YSYEKL. The CDR3 runs to 18 residues. V was clipped by 0 bases and J by 7 bases, with 22 bases between them.

The chain has TRBV4-3 and TRBJ2-1, with 9 bases lining up with TRBD2. V lost 1 base to trimming and J lost 0 bases; unmatched junction nucleotides: 19. This CDR3 region has 22 residues. CDR1 is LGHNA, CDR2 YSLEER, per germline. For the CDR3, the DNA is TGCGCCAGCAGCCAAGCTAGACCGGGACTAGCCCACACCCCGAGCTCCTACAATGAGCAGTTCTTC. It is translated as CASSQARPGLAHTPSSYNEQFF.

The chain employs TRBV9 and TRBJ1-2, with a tentative D call TRBD1 (6 bases). This CDR3 has 14 amino acids. CDR1 is SGDLS and CDR2 is YYNGEE in the germline V gene. V was clipped by 0 bases and J by 6 bases, with 12 bases between them. The CDR3 spells CASSVGRRQDGYTF. The CDR3 DNA is TGTGCCAGCAGCGTAGGGAGACGACAGGATGGCTACACCTTC.

The J gene is TRBJ2-1, the V gene TRBV9, with TRBD2 matching over 10 bases. The CDR3 is 16 residues long. Germline V lookup: CDR1 SGDLS, CDR2 YYNGEE. V lost 1 base, J lost 8 bases, and 9 bases stayed unmatched. DNA for the CDR3: TGTGCCAGCAGCGTAATAACCGGGACTAGCGTGCATGAGCAGTTCTTC. Translated, it gives CASSVITGTSVHEQFF.

This CDR3 reads CAWSSGSAYGYTF. CDR3 DNA: TGTGCCTGGAGTAGTGGGAGCGCTTATGGCTACACCTTC. V is TRBV30 and J is TRBJ1-2, with D unclear. The germline V and J ends were trimmed by 2 bases and 5 bases, with 12 bases remaining between them. The length of the CDR3 is 13 residues. CDR1 and CDR2 (germline): GTSNPN, SVGIG (reference sequence).

This sequence joins TRBV11-3 and TRBJ2-1; the match to TRBD2 covers 7 bases. Per the germline V gene, CDR1 is SGHNT and CDR2 is YENEEA. With 1 base clipped from V and 8 bases from J, the junction kept 5 bases outside the gene matches. The CDR3 runs to 14 residues. This chain's CDR3 is CASSLGLAGHEQFF. As DNA, the CDR3 is TGTGCCAGCAGCTTAGGACTAGCAGGGCATGAGCAGTTCTTC.

This chain joins TRBV7-6 and TRBJ2-7, with 10 nucleotides matching TRBD1. This CDR3 is 13 amino acids long. The germline V gene encodes CDR1 SGHVS and CDR2 FNYEAQ. The V gene end was trimmed by 6 bases and the J gene end by 4 bases; junction bases not matched to a gene: 3. The CDR3 region has the DNA TGTGCCAGCAGGGACAGGGGGAAATACGAGCAGTACTTC. Translation gives CASRDRGKYEQYF.

This chain uses TRBV7-2 with TRBJ2-1; 9 nucleotides align to TRBD2. The V segment lost 0 bases and the J segment 9 bases; nucleotides outside the gene matches: 6. This CDR3 region has 15 residues. Germline-derived CDR1 and CDR2 are SGHTA and FQGNSA. The CDR3 here is CASSLATGLAGEQFF. DNA of the CDR3: TGTGCCAGCAGCTTAGCGACGGGACTAGCTGGTGAGCAGTTCTTC. The variable domain in full, with the rest retrieved from reference TRBV7-2 and TRBJ2-1, is GAGVSQSPSNKVTEKGKDVELRCDPISGHTALYWYRQSLGQGLEFLIYFQGNSAPDKSGLPSDRFSAERTGGSVSTLTIQRTQQEDSAVYLCASSLATGLAGEQFFGPGTRLTVL.